This TCR beta chain is drawn from a study of shared clonotypes between healthy human individuals. In regard to this clone: As yet, its antigen is unknown. One junction end disagrees with the germline gene, perhaps due to a read error.

Points from the study as a whole: The sampled material consisted only of blood, and tissue repertoires are likely to differ. Clonotypes that were shared across several donors made up around 4.6% of naive CD4 clonotypes.

This CDR3 is built from 14 residues. Per the germline V gene, CDR1 is MNHEY and CDR2 is SVGAGI. The donors were adults (healthy and HIV-negative) with no recent acute infections or vaccinations. Some clones are missing from TCRdb's copy, which holds only in-frame ones; the method was immunoSEQ multiplex PCR. In the table there are 1.4 million to 1.5 million clones, around 95% of which are singletons. Specimen: naive CD4+ T cells sorted from blood. Subset here: CD45RA+ positively selected. The chain links TRBV6-5 to TRBJ2-5, with a tentative D call TRBD1 (6 bases). This TCR was sampled from a young man in good health. For the CDR3, the DNA is TGTGCCAGCAGCCTGGACAGTTACCAAGATACCCAGTACTTC. It translates to CASSLDSYQDTQYF.